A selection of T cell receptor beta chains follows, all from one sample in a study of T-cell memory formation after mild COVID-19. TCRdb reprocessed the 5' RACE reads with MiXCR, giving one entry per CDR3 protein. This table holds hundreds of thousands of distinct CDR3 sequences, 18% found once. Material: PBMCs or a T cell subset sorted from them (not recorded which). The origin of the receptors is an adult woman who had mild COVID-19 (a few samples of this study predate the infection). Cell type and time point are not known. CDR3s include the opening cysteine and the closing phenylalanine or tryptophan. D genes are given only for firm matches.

CATSQGVLTGELFF TRBV24-1 TRBD1
CASSQGEAERETQYF TRBV4-1 NA
CASSLLGARTEAFF TRBV7-3 NA
CASSLAGAFSYEQYF TRBV7-6 NA
CSVDAGLLNEQFF TRBV29-1 NA
CASSGGTGVNTEAFF TRBV9 TRBD1
CASSEGLAGKETQYF TRBV12-3/TRBV12-4 TRBD2
CASSSQGLAGYEQFF TRBV7-6 TRBD2
CASSGLRETQYF TRBV19 NA
CASSLEVAGEKLFF TRBV11-2 NA
CASSLGGSPHEQYF TRBV5-1 NA
CASSGGVYTGELFF TRBV12-3/TRBV12-4 NA
CSARQGAQTGELFF TRBV29-1 TRBD1
CASRNPGPNYGYTF TRBV5-4 NA
CSAPPDRGSNQPQHF TRBV20-1 TRBD1
CASSQETGVGVYTF TRBV4-3 TRBD1
CASSGRQGAGNTEAFF TRBV7-9 TRBD1
CKSEGYTF TRBV29-1 NA
CASSLATVDTQYF TRBV5-1 NA
CASRSGGGRSEAFF TRBV5-1 NA
CASGQGGSYGYTF TRBV7-3 TRBD1
CASGLSGGNEQFF TRBV24-1 NA
CSGSLAAHNEQFF TRBV20-1 TRBD2
CASSLARTSGSVETQYF TRBV7-6 TRBD2
CASSPSRWETQYF TRBV27 NA
CASSLWARGGNQPQHF TRBV7-6 NA
CASSQGPVGGARREQYF TRBV4-1 NA
CASSLRQGWGEKLFF TRBV27 NA